This record looks at one TCR beta chain sequence and its context. Its specificity is not known. This CDR3 spans 15 amino acids. Germline CDR1 and CDR2: MNHEY and SMNVEV (reference sequence). The V gene end was trimmed by 0 bases and the J gene end by 7 bases; junction bases not matched to a gene: 6. Primers included in the PCR were 60 Vbeta and 13 Jbeta primers. TCRdb's table, derived via immunoSEQ multiplex PCR, lists solely in-frame clones and lacks some. The table has about 120,000 clones, around three quarters seen once. These data come from a study of cytomegalovirus exposure and HLA in healthy donors. Study-level background: An analysis done earlier identified roughly 120 million unique TCR beta sequences from about 179 million T cells. Findings and caveats of the study: Many donors shared some public TCRs, even though most TCR sequences were rare. Most subjects' HLA-A and HLA-B alleles were reportedly predicted from TCR beta sequences. Within an earlier analysis, most TCR beta V segments proved productive either about 90% or about 30% of the time.

The sequencing input was PBMCs. This receptor was taken from a human donor in good health. The V call is TRBV27, the J call TRBJ2-7; TRBD2 aligns across 10 bases. CDR3 DNA sequence: TGTGCCAGCAGTTTATCAGCGGGGGGGCTGAGGGAGCAGTACTTC. This gives the protein CASSLSAGGLREQYF.